The sequence of this T cell receptor beta chain was determined in a study of T cell responses to AZD1222 COVID-19 vaccine. Study in general: Investigators merged groups given second doses at roughly 4 or roughly 12 weeks. Study-wide points: Vaccine-associated CD4 TCRs spanned spike, dominant at 160-218 and 743-854.

From germline, CDR1 is MNHEY and CDR2 SMNVEV (reference sequence). The V end was cut by 3 bases, the J end by 8 bases, with 14 bases between. There are 14 residues in the CDR3. On this clone itself: Its specificity is not known.

Profiling relied on immunoSEQ multiplex PCR, and the TCRdb table lists in-frame clones only, not all of them. Among about 130,000 clones listed, just under 95% were seen once. The material sequenced was peripheral blood, taken on day 0 of AZD1222 vaccination. The TCR comes from an adult in good health. The rearrangement links TRBV27 to TRBJ2-1; D is possibly TRBD1 (6 bases). The CDR3 protein is CASSLVTGSDEQFF. The CDR3 DNA reads TGTGCCAGCAGTTTGGTTACAGGGAGTGATGAGCAGTTCTTC.